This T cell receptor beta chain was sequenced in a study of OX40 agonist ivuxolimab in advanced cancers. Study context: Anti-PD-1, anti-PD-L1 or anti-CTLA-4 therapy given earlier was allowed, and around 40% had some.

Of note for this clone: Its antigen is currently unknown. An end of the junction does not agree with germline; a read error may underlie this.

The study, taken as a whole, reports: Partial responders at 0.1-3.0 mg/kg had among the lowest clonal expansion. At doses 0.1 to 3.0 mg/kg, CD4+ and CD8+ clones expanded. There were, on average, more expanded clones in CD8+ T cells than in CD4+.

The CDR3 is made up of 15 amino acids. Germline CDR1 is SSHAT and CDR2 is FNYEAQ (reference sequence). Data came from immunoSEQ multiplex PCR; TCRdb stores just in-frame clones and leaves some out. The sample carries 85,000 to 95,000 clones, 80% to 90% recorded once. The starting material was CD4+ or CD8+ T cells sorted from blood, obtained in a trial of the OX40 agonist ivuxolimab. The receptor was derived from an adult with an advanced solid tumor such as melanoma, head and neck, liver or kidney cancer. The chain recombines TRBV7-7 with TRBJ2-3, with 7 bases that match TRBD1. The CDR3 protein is CASSSGQDWEDTQYF. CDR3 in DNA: TGTGCTAGCAGCTCAGGACAGGACTGGGAAGATACGCAGTATTTT.